Each of the 18 T cell receptor beta chains below was sequenced from the same sample in a study of CD8 T cells in Susac syndrome. Random hexamers were used to reverse transcribe an amount of roughly 0.45 to 1 ug RNA. Using its own MiXCR run on the immunoSEQ multiplex PCR reads, TCRdb lists one record per CDR3 protein. This sample has roughly 80,000 distinct CDR3 sequences, with just over 90% found just once. The specimen was CD4+ T cells from PBMCs. The receptors were gathered from a human donor with Susac syndrome.

The chain's CDR3 is CSVSKEGRQETQYF. For the CDR3, the DNA is TGCAGCGTTAGCAAAGAGGGGCGACAAGAGACCCAGTACTTC. This chain links TRBV29-1 with TRBJ2-5; D may match TRBD1 or TRBD2 (5 bases each). V lost 5 bases to trimming and J lost 2 bases, with 15 bases between them. Germline loops: CDR1 SQVTM, CDR2 ANQGSEA. The CDR3 is 14 residues long. Full variable domain (outside the CDR3, taken from reference TRBV29-1 and TRBJ2-5): SAVISQKPSRDICQRGTSLTIQCQVDSQVTMMFWYRQQPGQSLTLIATANQGSEATYESGFVIDKFPISRPNLTFSTLTVSNMSPEDSSIYLCSVSKEGRQETQYFGPGTRLLVL.

This chain joins TRBV20-1 and TRBJ1-2; the match to TRBD1 covers 7 bases. Germline lookup yields CDR1 DFQATT and CDR2 SNEGSKA (reference sequence). The CDR3 runs 14 residues. The V segment lost 3 bases and the J segment 3 bases; nucleotides outside the gene matches: 7. The CDR3 DNA reads TGCAGTGCTAGGGACTCGACAGGGTACTATGGCTACACCTTC. This codes for CSARDSTGYYGYTF.

The V call is TRBV12-3 or TRBV12-4, the J call TRBJ2-7, with D possibly matching TRBD2 (6 bases). The CDR3 is 14 amino acids. The ends were cut back, 6 bases at V and 5 bases at J, with 17 bases in the middle. CDR3 sequence: CASSPRRERHEQYF. As DNA, the CDR3 is TGTGCCAGCAGCCCTAGACGGGAGAGGCACGAGCAGTACTTC.

The chain joins TRBV20-1 to TRBJ1-2; D not resolved. The V end lost 8 bases, the J end lost 0 bases, and 13 bases lay between the germline ends. The CDR3 consists of 13 residues. In germline, CDR1 is DFQATT, CDR2 SNEGSKA (reference sequence). The CDR3 reads CSQAAGANYGYTF. Written as DNA, the CDR3 is TGCAGTCAAGCCGCGGGAGCTAACTATGGCTACACCTTC.

The CDR3 nucleotides read TGTGCCAGCAGTCCAGACAGCCGCTATGGCTACACCTTC. This codes for CASSPDSRYGYTF. J is TRBJ1-2 and V is TRBV28; D perhaps matches TRBD1 (5 bases). The CDR3 runs 13 residues. Germline values: CDR1 MDHEN, CDR2 SYDVKM. V dropped 5 bases and J dropped 4 bases, with 11 bases sitting between them.

The chain recombines TRBV12-3 or TRBV12-4 with TRBJ2-4; D unclear. CDR3 length equals 11 residues. Between the trimmed V and J ends, which lost 0 bases and 9 bases, there was a span of 3 bases. The CDR3 spells CASSLAGIQYF. The CDR3 DNA reads as TGTGCCAGCAGTTTAGCGGGCATTCAGTACTTC.

This chain joins TRBV6-5 and TRBJ2-2; 12 bases align to TRBD2. This CDR3 contains 18 residues. Trimming removed 0 bases from V and 4 bases from J; junction bases left unmatched: 6. Germline values: CDR1 MNHEY, CDR2 SVGAGI. CDR3 DNA: TGTGCCAGCAGTTACTCGACTAGCGGGAGCTTAGGCACCGGGGAGCTGTTTTTT. As protein: CASSYSTSGSLGTGELFF.

This clonotype has only a few counts. This chain links TRBV4-1 with TRBJ2-2; the D is unclear. CDR3 length equals 13 residues. V was shortened by 0 bases and J by 4 bases, with 3 bases between the two germline ends. The germline V gene has CDR1 MGHRA and CDR2 YSYEKL. The CDR3 sequence is CASSQDPTGELFF. Written as DNA, the CDR3 is TGCGCCAGCAGCCAAGATCCCACCGGGGAGCTGTTTTTT.

The rearrangement joins TRBV6-5 to TRBJ2-2; maybe TRBD1 (5 bases). V dropped 0 bases and J dropped 6 bases, with 11 bases sitting between them. Germline lookup yields CDR1 MNHEY and CDR2 SVGAGI. This CDR3 spans 15 amino acids. The CDR3 loop is CASSYSGQGAGELFF. The CDR3, as DNA: TGTGCCAGCAGTTACTCCGGCCAAGGGGCCGGGGAGCTGTTTTTT.

This rearrangement joins TRBV27 to TRBJ2-2, with D tentatively TRBD1 or TRBD2 (6 bases each). This CDR3 comprises 16 residues. Germline CDR1 is MNHEY and CDR2 is SMNVEV (reference sequence). V lost 4 bases to trimming and J lost 3 bases, with 15 bases between them. The DNA for the CDR3 is TGTGCCAGCAGTTACTTGGGGGGCGCAGACACCGGGGAGCTGTTTTTT. It translates to CASSYLGGADTGELFF.

This rearrangement joins TRBV20-1 to TRBJ1-5; the D is unclear. This CDR3 contains 12 residues. V was clipped by 3 bases and J by 1 base, with 4 bases between them. Looked up from germline, CDR1 is DFQATT and CDR2 is SNEGSKA (reference sequence). The DNA for the CDR3 is TGCAGTGCTAGGGGCAGCAATCAGCCCCAGCATTTT. It encodes CSARGSNQPQHF.

This sequence joins TRBV19 and TRBJ2-7; D is possibly TRBD2 (7 bases). Trimming pared 4 bases from V and 0 bases from J, leaving 13 bases between. This CDR3 has 15 residues. Germline V gives CDR1 LNHDA, CDR2 SQIVND (reference sequence). In DNA form, the CDR3 reads TGTGCCAGTAGTAGGGGGGCTAGCGGCTCCTACGAGCAGTACTTC. This encodes CASSRGASGSYEQYF.

J is TRBJ2-1 and V is TRBV5-1, with 7 bases that match TRBD2. CDR1 SGHRS and CDR2 YFSETQ come from the germline V gene. V lost 5 bases to trimming and J lost 7 bases; unmatched junction nucleotides: 12. The length of the CDR3 is 15 residues. This CDR3 is CASRRAGDSQNEQFF. Written as DNA, the CDR3 is TGCGCCAGCAGAAGGGCGGGAGATAGCCAGAATGAGCAGTTCTTC.

V gene TRBV2 combines with J gene TRBJ2-1; TRBD2 matches at 7 bases. CDR3 length: 15 residues. V lost 6 bases to trimming and J lost 8 bases; unmatched junction nucleotides: 13. Germline CDR1 SNHLY, CDR2 FYNNEI. The CDR3 DNA reads as TGTGCCAGCAGAGAATACAAGGGAGGGAACGATGAGCAGTTCTTC. Translated: CASREYKGGNDEQFF.

The CDR3, as DNA: TGTGCCAGCAGTGGAGGAGGACTAGCCAGGGAGACCCAGTACTTC. Encoded protein: CASSGGGLARETQYF. The chain is built from TRBV6-1 and TRBJ2-5; 8 bases align to TRBD2. CDR1 is MNHNS, CDR2 SASEGT, per germline. The CDR3 totals 15 residues. V gave up 4 bases and J gave up 5 bases; unmatched junction bases: 9.

The chain uses TRBV6-5 and TRBJ1-3; 7 nucleotides align to TRBD1. This CDR3 comprises 14 residues. CDR1 and CDR2 from the germline V gene are MNHEY and SVGAGI. J lost 11 bases, V lost 4 bases, and 11 bases had no gene match. CDR3 nucleotides: TGTGCCAGCAGTTTCCGGGACAGAGGGTTTCCCATATATTTT. It specifies CASSFRDRGFPIYF.

The rearrangement joins TRBV6-5 to TRBJ2-2; TRBD2 might be the D (5 bases). V lost 2 bases to trimming and J lost 0 bases, with 16 bases between them. The CDR3 sequence is 18 residues long. Germline CDR1 reads MNHEY; CDR2 reads SVGAGI. In nucleotides, the CDR3 is TGTGCCAGCAGTTACAGACGTGGCAGGAGGACGAACACCGGGGAGCTGTTTTTT. This translates into CASSYRRGRRTNTGELFF.

V and J are TRBV27 and TRBJ2-7, with D unclear. The CDR3 contains 14 residues. Germline CDR1 and CDR2: MNHEY and SMNVEV (reference sequence). V shed 4 bases and J shed 0 bases, with 10 bases lying between them. The CDR3 DNA reads as TGTGCCAGCAGTTCAGCGACGAGCTCCTACGAGCAGTACTTC. It yields the protein CASSSATSSYEQYF.